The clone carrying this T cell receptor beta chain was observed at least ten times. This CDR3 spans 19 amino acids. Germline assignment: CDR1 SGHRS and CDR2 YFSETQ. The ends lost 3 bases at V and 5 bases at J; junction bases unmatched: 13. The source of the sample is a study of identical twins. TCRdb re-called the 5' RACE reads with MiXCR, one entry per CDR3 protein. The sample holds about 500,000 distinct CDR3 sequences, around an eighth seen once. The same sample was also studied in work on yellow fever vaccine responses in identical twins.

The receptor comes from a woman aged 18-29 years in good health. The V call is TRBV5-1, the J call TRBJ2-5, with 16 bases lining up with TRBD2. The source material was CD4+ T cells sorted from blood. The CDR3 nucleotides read TGCGCCAGCAGCTCCGGGACTAGCGGGGGGGCCCATTCATTGGAGACCCAGTACTTC. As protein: CASSSGTSGGAHSLETQYF.